This T cell receptor (beta chain) was recorded in a study of T cells in tuberculosis. Points from the study as a whole: Samples were chosen by availability of cryopreserved specimens.

On this clone itself: The antigen is unknown.

Time point defined: new active TB diagnosis, blood taken before or within 7 days of starting treatment. Here immunoSEQ multiplex PCR was the method, and the copy in TCRdb shows in-frame clones only, minus some. The table has approximately 30,000 clones, around 90% seen once. This clonotype was sampled from an adult with tuberculosis. This sample comprised PBMCs, obtained at tuberculosis diagnosis.

CDR3 coding DNA: TGTGCCAGTAGTATCGGACAGGGCGGGATGAATACGCAGTATTTT. Its translation is CASSIGQGGMNTQYF. The J gene is TRBJ2-3, the V gene TRBV19; 8 bases match TRBD1. After removal of 3 bases from V and 7 bases from J, the junction contained 9 bases not matched to a gene. This CDR3 has 15 residues. CDR1 and CDR2 (germline): LNHDA, SQIVND (reference sequence). Looking up the rest from reference TRBV19 and TRBJ2-3 gives the full variable domain: DGGITQSPKYLFRKEGQNVTLSCEQNLNHDAMYWYRQDPGQGLRLIYYSQIVNDFQKGDIAEGYSVSREKKESFPLTVTSAQKNPTAFYLCASSIGQGGMNTQYFGPGTRLTVL.